This TCR beta chain was captured by sequencing in a study of cytomegalovirus exposure and HLA in healthy donors. PCR employed 60 Vbeta and 13 Jbeta primers. Profiling relied on immunoSEQ multiplex PCR, and the TCRdb table lists in-frame clones only, not all of them. The repertoire holds some 130,000 clones, about 83% seen once, with approximately 4.7% in the top ten. This receptor was taken from a woman younger than 45 in good health and CMV-seronegative. The material sequenced was PBMCs.

Written as DNA, the CDR3 is TGTGCCAGCAGCTTCCGAGGGCAGGCGGGCTACACCTTC. Translated: CASSFRGQAGYTF. This chain links TRBV7-8 with TRBJ1-2; no clear D. Germline values: CDR1 SGHVS, CDR2 FQNEAQ. V was cut by 3 bases and J by 8 bases, with 13 bases left in between. This CDR3 spans 13 amino acids. Combining the CDR3 with reference TRBV7-8 and TRBJ1-2 gives the whole variable domain GAGVSQSPRYKVAKRGQDVALRCDPISGHVSLFWYQQALGQGPEFLTYFQNEAQLDKSGLPSDRFFAERPEGSVSTLKIQRTQQEDSAVYLCASSFRGQAGYTFGSGTRLTVV.